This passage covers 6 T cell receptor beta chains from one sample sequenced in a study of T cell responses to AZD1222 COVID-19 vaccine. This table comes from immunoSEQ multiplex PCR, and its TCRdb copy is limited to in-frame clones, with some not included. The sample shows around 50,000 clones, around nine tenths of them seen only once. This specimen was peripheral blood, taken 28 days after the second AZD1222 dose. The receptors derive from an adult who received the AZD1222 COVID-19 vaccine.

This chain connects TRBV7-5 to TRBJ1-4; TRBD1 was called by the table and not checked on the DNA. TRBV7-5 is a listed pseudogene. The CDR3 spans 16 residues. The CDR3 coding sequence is TGTGCCAGAAGCCCCCCCCATCCGGGACAGAGGGAAAAACTGTTTTTT. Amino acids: CARSPPHPGQREKLFF.

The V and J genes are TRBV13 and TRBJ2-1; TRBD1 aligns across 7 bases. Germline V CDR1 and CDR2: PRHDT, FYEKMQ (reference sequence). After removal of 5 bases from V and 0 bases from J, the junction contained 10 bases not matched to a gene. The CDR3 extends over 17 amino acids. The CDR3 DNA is TGTGCCAGCAGCACCCAGACAGGGATAAGCTCCTACAATGAGCAGTTCTTC. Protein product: CASSTQTGISSYNEQFF.

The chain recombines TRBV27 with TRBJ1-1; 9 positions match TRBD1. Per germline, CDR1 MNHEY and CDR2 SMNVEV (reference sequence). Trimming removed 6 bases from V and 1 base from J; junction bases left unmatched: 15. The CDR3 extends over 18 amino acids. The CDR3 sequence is CASRRLDRGIRKNTEAFF. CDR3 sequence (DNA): TGTGCCAGCAGACGTCTGGACAGGGGCATTCGCAAGAACACTGAAGCTTTCTTT.

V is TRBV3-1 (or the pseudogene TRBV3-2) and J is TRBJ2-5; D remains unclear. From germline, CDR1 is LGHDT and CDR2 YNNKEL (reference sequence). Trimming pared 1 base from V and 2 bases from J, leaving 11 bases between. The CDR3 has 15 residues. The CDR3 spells CASSQGRLIQETQYF. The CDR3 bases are TGTGCCAGCAGCCAAGGTCGGTTAATTCAAGAGACCCAGTACTTC.

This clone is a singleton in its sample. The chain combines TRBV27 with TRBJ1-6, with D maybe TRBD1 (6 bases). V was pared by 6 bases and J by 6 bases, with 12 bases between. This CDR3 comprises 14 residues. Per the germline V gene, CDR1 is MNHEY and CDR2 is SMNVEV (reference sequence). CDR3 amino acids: CASRLQGPNSPLHF. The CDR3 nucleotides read TGTGCCAGCAGGTTACAGGGACCTAATTCACCCCTCCACTTT.

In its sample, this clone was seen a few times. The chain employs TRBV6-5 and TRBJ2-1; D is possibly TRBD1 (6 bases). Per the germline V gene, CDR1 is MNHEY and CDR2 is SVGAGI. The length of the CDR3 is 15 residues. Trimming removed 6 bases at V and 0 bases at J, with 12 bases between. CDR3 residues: CASRHTGSSYNEQFF. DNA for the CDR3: TGTGCCAGCAGACACACAGGGAGCTCCTACAATGAGCAGTTCTTC.